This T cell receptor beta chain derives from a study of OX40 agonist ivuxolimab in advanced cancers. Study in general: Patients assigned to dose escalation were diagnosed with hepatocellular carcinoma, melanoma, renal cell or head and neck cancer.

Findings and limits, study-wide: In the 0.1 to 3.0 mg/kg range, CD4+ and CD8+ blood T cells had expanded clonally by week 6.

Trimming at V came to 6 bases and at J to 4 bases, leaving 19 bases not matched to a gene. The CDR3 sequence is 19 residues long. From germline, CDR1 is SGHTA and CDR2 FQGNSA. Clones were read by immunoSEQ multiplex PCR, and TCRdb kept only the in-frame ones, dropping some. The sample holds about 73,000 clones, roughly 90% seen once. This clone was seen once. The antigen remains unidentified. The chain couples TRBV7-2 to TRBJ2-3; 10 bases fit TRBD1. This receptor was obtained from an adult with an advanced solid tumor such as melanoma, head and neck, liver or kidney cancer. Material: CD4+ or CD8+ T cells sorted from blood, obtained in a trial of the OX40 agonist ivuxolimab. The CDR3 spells CASSLIGTGDGGGSDTQYF. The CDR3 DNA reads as TGTGCCAGCAGTCTTATCGGGACAGGGGACGGTGGGGGCTCAGATACGCAGTATTTT.